This T cell receptor (beta chain) was retrieved from a study of blood T cell repertoires in COVID-19. Overall study context: PBMCs, B-cell-depleted T cells, or T cells provided the cDNA or gDNA that made up the material.

Germline CDR1 is MNHNS and CDR2 is SASEGT. The CDR3 totals 15 residues. Between the trimmed V and J ends, which lost 3 bases and 10 bases, there was a span of 16 bases. As originally analysed: From reference gene primer amplification, estimates of nucleated cell counts were derived. The method was immunoSEQ multiplex PCR; TCRdb's version includes in-frame clones alone and lacks a portion of them. V and J calls and clone size are those listed in that table; D and trimming were worked out from the DNA. The sample holds around 46,000 clones, 80% to 90% seen once. Specimen: peripheral blood. The chain employs TRBV6-1 and TRBJ1-6; D gene uncertain. This TCR came from a man aged 40-49 years with acute or convalescent COVID-19. The CDR3 region is CASSEAAGYGSPLHF. The DNA of the CDR3 is TGTGCCAGCAGTGAGGCGGCCGGTTATGGATCACCCCTCCACTTT.